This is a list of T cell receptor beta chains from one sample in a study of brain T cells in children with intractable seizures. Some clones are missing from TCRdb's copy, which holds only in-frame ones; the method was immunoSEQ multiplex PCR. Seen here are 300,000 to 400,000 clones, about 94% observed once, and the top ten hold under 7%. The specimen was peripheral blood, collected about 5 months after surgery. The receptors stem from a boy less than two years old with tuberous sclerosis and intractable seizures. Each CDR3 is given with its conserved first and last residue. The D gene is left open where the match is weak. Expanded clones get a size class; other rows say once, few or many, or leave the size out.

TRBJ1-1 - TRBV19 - TGTGCCAGTAGTATGGGGGGCACTGAAGCTTTCTTT CASSMGGTEAFF
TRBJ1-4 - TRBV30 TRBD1 TGTGCCTGGAGTAGGACAGGGGGCCGCGAAAAACTGTTTTTT CAWSRTGGREKLFF
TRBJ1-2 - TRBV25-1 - TGTGCCAGCAGTGATTTCGACTCCTATGGCTACACCTTC CASSDFDSYGYTF
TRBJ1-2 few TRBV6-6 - TGTGCCAGCAGTTACCAGGGAGACGACTATGGCTACACCTTC CASSYQGDDYGYTF
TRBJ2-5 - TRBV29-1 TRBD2 TGCAGCGTCCGGACTAGCGGGGGGCAAGAGACCCAGTACTTC CSVRTSGGQETQYF
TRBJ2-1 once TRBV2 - TGTGCCAGCAGTGAGGATCCGGGACTGCATCTCCTCCTACAGTTCTTC CASSEDPGLHLLLQFF
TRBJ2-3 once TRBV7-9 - TGTGCCAGCAGCTTAACAGATACGCAGTATTTT CASSLTDTQYF
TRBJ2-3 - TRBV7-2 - TGTGCCAGCAGCTCTTACCTGAGCACAGATACGCAGTATTTT CASSSYLSTDTQYF
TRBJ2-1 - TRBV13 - TGTGCCAGCAGCTTTAGACGGGTAGCATCCTACAATGAGCAGTTCTTC CASSFRRVASYNEQFF
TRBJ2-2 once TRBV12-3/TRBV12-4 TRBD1 TGTGCCGGAGGGACAGGGAGGGGCGGGGAGCTGTTTTTT CAGGTGRGGELFF
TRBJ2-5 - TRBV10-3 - TGTGCCATCAGAACTGAGCAGGAAGGGGCCCAGTACTTC CAIRTEQEGAQYF
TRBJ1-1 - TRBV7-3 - TGTGCCAGCAGCTCTGGACTCTGGGGCACTGAAGCTTTCTTT CASSSGLWGTEAFF